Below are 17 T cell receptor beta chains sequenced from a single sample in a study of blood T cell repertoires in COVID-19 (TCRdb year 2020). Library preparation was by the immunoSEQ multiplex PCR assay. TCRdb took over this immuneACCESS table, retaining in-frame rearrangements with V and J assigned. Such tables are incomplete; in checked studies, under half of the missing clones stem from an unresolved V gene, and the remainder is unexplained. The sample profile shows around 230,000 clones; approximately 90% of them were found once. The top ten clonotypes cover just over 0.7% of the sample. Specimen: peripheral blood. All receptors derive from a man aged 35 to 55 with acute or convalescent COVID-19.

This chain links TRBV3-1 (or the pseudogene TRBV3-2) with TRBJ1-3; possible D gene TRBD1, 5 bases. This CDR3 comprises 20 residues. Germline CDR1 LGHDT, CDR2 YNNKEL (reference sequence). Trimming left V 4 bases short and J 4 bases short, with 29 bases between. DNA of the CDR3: TGTGCCAGCAGCCTGAGAGCCCGTAACAGGCTGGAAGCCACGGGAAACACCATATATTTT. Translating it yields CASSLRARNRLEATGNTIYF.

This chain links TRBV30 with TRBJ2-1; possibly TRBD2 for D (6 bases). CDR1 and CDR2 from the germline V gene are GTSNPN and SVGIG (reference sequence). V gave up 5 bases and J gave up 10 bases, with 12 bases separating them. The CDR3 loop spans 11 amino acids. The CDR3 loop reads CAWAAGLEQFF. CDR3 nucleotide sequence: TGTGCCTGGGCTGCAGGACTAGAGCAGTTCTTC.

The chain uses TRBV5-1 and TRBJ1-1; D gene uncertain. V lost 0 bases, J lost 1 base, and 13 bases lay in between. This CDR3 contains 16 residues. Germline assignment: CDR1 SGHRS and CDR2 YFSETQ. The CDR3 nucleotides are TGCGCCAGCAGCTTGGACCCGCAGCGAAGGAACACTGAAGCTTTCTTT. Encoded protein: CASSLDPQRRNTEAFF.

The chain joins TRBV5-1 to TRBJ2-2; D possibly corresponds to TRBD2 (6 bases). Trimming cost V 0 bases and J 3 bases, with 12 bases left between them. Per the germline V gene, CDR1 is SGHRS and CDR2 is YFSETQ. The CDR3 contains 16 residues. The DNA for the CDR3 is TGCGCCAGCAGCTTGGCCGCGCGGAGGGACACCGGGGAGCTGTTTTTT. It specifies CASSLAARRDTGELFF.

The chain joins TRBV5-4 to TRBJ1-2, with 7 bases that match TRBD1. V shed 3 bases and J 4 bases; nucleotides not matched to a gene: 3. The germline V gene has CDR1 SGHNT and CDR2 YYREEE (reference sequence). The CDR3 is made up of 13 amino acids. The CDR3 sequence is CASSWDSSYGYTF. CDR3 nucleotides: TGTGCCAGCAGCTGGGACAGCTCCTATGGCTACACCTTC.

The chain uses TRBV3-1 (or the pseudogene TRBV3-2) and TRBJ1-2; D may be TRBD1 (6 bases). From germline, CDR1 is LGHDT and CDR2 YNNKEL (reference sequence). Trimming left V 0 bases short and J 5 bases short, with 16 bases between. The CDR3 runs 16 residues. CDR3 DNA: TGTGCCAGCAGCCAAGAACGGGGGGCGCCGGGGTATGGCTACACCTTC. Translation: CASSQERGAPGYGYTF.

This CDR3 is CASSFRGQGGTSGELFF. CDR3 in DNA: TGTGCCAGCAGCTTTCGGGGACAGGGGGGAACCTCCGGGGAGCTGTTTTTT. The chain joins TRBV7-9 to TRBJ2-2, with 11 nucleotides matching TRBD1. V shed 3 bases and J 6 bases; nucleotides not matched to a gene: 9. CDR3 size: 17 residues. Per the germline V gene, CDR1 is SEHNR and CDR2 is FQNEAQ (reference sequence). The complete variable domain, with remaining parts taken from reference TRBV7-9 and TRBJ2-2, reads DTGVSQNPRHKITKRGQNVTFRCDPISEHNRLYWYRQTLGQGPEFLTYFQNEAQLEKSRLLSDRFSAERPKGSFSTLEIQRTEQGDSAMYLCASSFRGQGGTSGELFFGEGSRLTVL.

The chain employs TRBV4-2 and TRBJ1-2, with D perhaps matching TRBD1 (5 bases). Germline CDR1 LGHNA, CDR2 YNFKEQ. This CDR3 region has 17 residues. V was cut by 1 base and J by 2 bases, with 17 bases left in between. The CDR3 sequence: CASSQAAGQPLNYGYTF. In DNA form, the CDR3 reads TGTGCCAGCAGCCAAGCTGCGGGGCAGCCACTGAACTATGGCTACACCTTC.

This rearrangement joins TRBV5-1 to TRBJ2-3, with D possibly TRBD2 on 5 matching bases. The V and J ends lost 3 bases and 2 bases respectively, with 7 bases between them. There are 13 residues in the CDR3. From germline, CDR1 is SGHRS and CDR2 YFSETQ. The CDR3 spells CASSYGLTDTQYF. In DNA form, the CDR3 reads TGCGCCAGCAGCTACGGACTCACAGATACGCAGTATTTT.

Here the CDR3 DNA reads TGTGCCAGCAGCTTAGGAAACCTCCCGGGACAAAATATGGCTTTCTTT. It is translated as CASSLGNLPGQNMAFF. The genes are TRBV7-8 and TRBJ1-1; D perhaps matches TRBD1 (6 bases). The germline CDR1 and CDR2 sequences are SGHVS and FQNEAQ. This CDR3 is 16 amino acids long. V was cut by 1 base and J by 11 bases, with 23 bases left in between.

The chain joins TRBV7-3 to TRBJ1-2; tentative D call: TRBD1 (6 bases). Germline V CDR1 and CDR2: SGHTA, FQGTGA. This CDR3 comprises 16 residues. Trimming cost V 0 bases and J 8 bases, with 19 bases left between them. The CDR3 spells CASSLTGGEPTGGYTF. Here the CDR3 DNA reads TGTGCCAGCAGCTTAACGGGAGGGGAGCCTACAGGGGGCTACACCTTC.

This CDR3 reads CASSVEAREGYGYTF. CDR3 nucleotide sequence: TGTGCCAGCAGCGTGGAGGCCAGGGAAGGCTATGGCTACACCTTC. The chain employs TRBV5-4 and TRBJ1-2; TRBD1 is a possible D gene (5 bases). Per germline, CDR1 SGHNT and CDR2 YYREEE (reference sequence). The CDR3 runs to 15 residues. V gave up 4 bases and J gave up 4 bases, with 17 bases separating them. The full variable domain, its missing parts supplied by reference TRBV5-4 and TRBJ1-2, is ETGVTQSPTHLIKTRGQQVTLRCSSQSGHNTVSWYQQALGQGPQFIFQYYREEENGRGNFPPRFSGLQFPNYSSELNVNALELDDSALYLCASSVEAREGYGYTFGSGTRLTVV.

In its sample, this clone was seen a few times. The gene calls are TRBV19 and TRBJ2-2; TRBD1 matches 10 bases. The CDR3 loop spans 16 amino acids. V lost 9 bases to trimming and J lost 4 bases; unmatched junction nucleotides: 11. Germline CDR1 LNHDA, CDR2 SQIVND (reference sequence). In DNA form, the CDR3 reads TGTGCCAGCCAACCGCGGACAGGGGGATTCACCGGGGAGCTGTTTTTT. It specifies CASQPRTGGFTGELFF. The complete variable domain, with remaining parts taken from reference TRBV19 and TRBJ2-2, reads DGGITQSPKYLFRKEGQNVTLSCEQNLNHDAMYWYRQDPGQGLRLIYYSQIVNDFQKGDIAEGYSVSREKKESFPLTVTSAQKNPTAFYLCASQPRTGGFTGELFFGEGSRLTVL.

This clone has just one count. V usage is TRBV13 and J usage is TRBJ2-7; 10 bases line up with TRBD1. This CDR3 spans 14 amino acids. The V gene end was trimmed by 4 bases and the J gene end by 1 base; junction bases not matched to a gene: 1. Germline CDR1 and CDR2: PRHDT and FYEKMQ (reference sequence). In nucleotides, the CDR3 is TGTGCCAGCAGCTCGGGACAGGGGTCCTACGAGCAGTACTTC. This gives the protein CASSSGQGSYEQYF.

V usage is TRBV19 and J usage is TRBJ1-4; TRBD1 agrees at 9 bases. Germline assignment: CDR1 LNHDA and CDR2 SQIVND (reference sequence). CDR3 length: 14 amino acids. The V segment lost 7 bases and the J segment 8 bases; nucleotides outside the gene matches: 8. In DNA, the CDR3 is TGTGCCAGTAACCCGGACAGGGGAGGCGAAAAACTGTTTTTT. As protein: CASNPDRGGEKLFF. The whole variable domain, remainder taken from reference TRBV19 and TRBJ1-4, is DGGITQSPKYLFRKEGQNVTLSCEQNLNHDAMYWYRQDPGQGLRLIYYSQIVNDFQKGDIAEGYSVSREKKESFPLTVTSAQKNPTAFYLCASNPDRGGEKLFFGSGTQLSVL.

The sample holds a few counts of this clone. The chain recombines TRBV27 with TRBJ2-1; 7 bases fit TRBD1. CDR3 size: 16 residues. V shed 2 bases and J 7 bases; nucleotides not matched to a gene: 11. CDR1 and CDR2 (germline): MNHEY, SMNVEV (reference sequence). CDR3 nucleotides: TGTGCCAGCAGTTTAACGGCCAAGGGGGCAGTTAATGAGCAGTTCTTC. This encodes CASSLTAKGAVNEQFF.

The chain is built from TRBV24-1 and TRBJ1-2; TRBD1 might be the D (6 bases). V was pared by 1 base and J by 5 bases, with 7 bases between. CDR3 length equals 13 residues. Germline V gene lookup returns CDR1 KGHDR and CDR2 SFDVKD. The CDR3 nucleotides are TGTGCCACCAGTGATTTTACAGGGTATGGCTACACCTTC. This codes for CATSDFTGYGYTF.